This record covers a single TCR beta chain. The data originate from a study of cytomegalovirus exposure and HLA in healthy donors. Overall study: Drawn from HLA-typed donors, approximately 85 million unique TCRs were held in an early data release.

The PCR used 60 Vbeta and 13 Jbeta primers. Assay: immunoSEQ multiplex PCR; the TCRdb copy retains only in-frame clones and omits some. The table counts roughly 53,000 clones; approximately 2.1% lies in the top ten. CDR1 SGHRS and CDR2 YFSETQ come from the germline V gene. This CDR3 is built from 14 residues. V lost 0 bases and J lost 3, with 10 bases in between. This receptor was identified in a female donor in good health and CMV-seronegative. The chain joins TRBV5-1 to TRBJ2-7; a weak D match, TRBD2 (6 bases). Sequencing input: PBMCs. The CDR3 DNA is TGCGCCAGCAGCTTGGCCGGGGACTTCTACGAGCAGTACTTC. Translating gives CASSLAGDFYEQYF. The full variable domain, its missing parts supplied by reference TRBV5-1 and TRBJ2-7, is KAGVTQTPRYLIKTRGQQVTLSCSPISGHRSVSWYQQTPGQGLQFLFEYFSETQRNKGNFPGRFSGRQFSNSRSEMNVSTLELGDSALYLCASSLAGDFYEQYFGPGTRLTVT.